This TCR beta chain was recorded in a study of lymphopenia after photon versus proton radiotherapy (dated by TCRdb to between 2018 and 2021). At the level of the whole study: In patients with gastrointestinal tumors who developed high-grade lymphopenia, the study compared the immunological effects of photon radiation therapy with those of proton radiation therapy. The cohort included around 22 patients with gastrointestinal tumors who developed lymphopenia after receiving either photon or proton therapy. The goal of the study was to describe how the two radiation modalities differ in their effects on the immune system. Findings and caveats that apply to the study as a whole: After the lymphocyte count nadir, photon-treated repertoires showed oligoclonal expansion, especially of CD8+ Temra cells, which drove the drop in diversity. During treatment, patients who received proton therapy stayed relatively stable, whereas patients who received photon therapy lost naive T cells and TCR diversity and gained effector/memory populations. Across the cohort, an inverse correlation was found between a larger post-nadir drop in TCR diversity and overall survival time among patients who died. The survival association was assessed only in patients who died, and the authors presented better survival with proton therapy as a possibility rather than a demonstrated result.

Libraries were prepared through the immunoSEQ multiplex PCR assay. Deep sequencing of rearranged TCR beta loci, alongside multiparametric flow cytometry, was used to profile T cell repertoires. TCRdb carries this immuneACCESS record with in-frame sequences only. Its versions omit some clonotypes, under half of them owing to an unresolved V gene in the studies checked, with the rest unexplained. For this sample the table gives 52,000 or so clones, of which about 92% were detected only once. The ten largest clones take up about 20% of the sample. With regard to this clone: The antigen it recognizes is unknown. Per-nucleotide qualities are absent, and no much larger clonotype sits a single base away.

The input for sequencing was peripheral blood, taken from a patient treated with photon-based radiotherapy. The sequence came from a woman between 35 and 50 years old with cholangiocarcinoma.

The sequenced DNA is TGTGCCAGCAGCCAGGGACTAGCGGGAGGAAATGAGCAGTTCTTC. The resulting protein is CASSQGLAGGNEQFF. The sequence is built from TRBV27 and TRBJ2-1; TRBD2 aligns with 15 central bases. CDR1 and CDR2 are drawn from the germline V gene (reference sequence): MNHEY, SMNVEV. The cysteine opens and the phenylalanine closes a CDR3 of 15 amino acids. The sequence is cut down to CDR3 DNA, 45 bases in frame from base 1. For this chain, trimming is 6 bases at the V end and 7 bases at the J end, and the number of junction bases without a gene match is 4.